This T cell receptor (beta chain) was identified during a study of blood T cell repertoires in COVID-19. In the study overall: Sites in the United States, Italy and Spain provided acute and convalescent COVID-19 samples. Sample material is recorded as cDNA or gDNA derived from T cells, B-cell-depleted T cells, or PBMCs.

TCRdb keeps only in-frame clones here, not all; method: immunoSEQ multiplex PCR. The sample holds 30,000 to 40,000 clones, 79% seen once. Sequencing was performed on peripheral blood. The TCR comes from a man between 65 and 85 years old with acute or convalescent COVID-19.

CDR3 loop: CASTPGQGINTIYF. The DNA of the CDR3 is TGTGCCAGCACCCCCGGACAGGGGATAAACACCATATATTTT. The chain uses TRBV9 and TRBJ1-3, with 9 bases that match TRBD1. Germline CDR1 reads SGDLS; CDR2 reads YYNGEE. Unmatched junction bases numbered 7, after V lost 6 bases and J lost 6 bases. The CDR3 extends over 14 amino acids.